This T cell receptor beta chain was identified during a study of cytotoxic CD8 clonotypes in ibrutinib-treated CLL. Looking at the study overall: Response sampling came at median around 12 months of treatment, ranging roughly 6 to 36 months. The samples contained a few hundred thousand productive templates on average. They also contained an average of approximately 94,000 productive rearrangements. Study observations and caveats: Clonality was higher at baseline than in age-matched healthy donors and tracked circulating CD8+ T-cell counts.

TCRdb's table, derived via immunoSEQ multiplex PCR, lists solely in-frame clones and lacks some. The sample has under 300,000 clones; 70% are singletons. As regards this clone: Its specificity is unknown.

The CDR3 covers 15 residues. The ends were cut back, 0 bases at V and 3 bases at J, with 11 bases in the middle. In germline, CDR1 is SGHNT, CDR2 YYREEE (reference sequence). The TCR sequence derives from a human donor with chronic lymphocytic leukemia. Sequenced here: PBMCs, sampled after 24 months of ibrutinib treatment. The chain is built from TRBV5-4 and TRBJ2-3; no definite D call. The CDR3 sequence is CASSLEALSTDTQYF. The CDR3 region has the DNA TGTGCCAGCAGCTTGGAGGCACTCTCGACAGATACGCAGTATTTT.